These 32 T cell receptor beta chains were all obtained from the same sample, sequenced in a study of siplizumab effects on memory and regulatory T cells. This table comes from immunoSEQ multiplex PCR, and its TCRdb copy is limited to in-frame clones, with some not included. The sample yields fewer than 80,000 clones, 93% seen once. Source material: CD8+ T cells sorted from blood. Every receptor here comes from a human donor in good health.

CDR3 sequence: CASSYPPPRSYNEQFF. The CDR3 nucleotides read TGTGCCAGCAGTTACCCACCACCCCGGTCCTACAATGAGCAGTTCTTC. The J gene is TRBJ2-1, the V gene TRBV6-6; D ambiguous. CDR1 and CDR2 from the germline V gene are MNHNY and SVGAGI (reference sequence). The CDR3 spans 16 residues. V dropped 2 bases and J dropped 1 base, with 12 bases sitting between them.

This clone is a singleton in its sample. This chain joins TRBV4-3 and TRBJ2-3; unclear D gene. Germline V lookup: CDR1 LGHNA, CDR2 YSLEER. The V end lost 2 bases, the J end lost 2 bases, and 14 bases lay between the germline ends. The CDR3 sequence is 16 residues long. The DNA for the CDR3 is TGCGCCAGCAGCCAATTGTCTTCCATGGACACAGATACGCAGTATTTT. Translated: CASSQLSSMDTDTQYF.

This chain connects TRBV4-1 to TRBJ2-5, with 7 bases that match TRBD1. Trimming took 2 bases from V and 1 from J; bases not matched to a gene: 4. Looked up from germline, CDR1 is MGHRA and CDR2 is YSYEKL. The CDR3 runs to 15 residues. CDR3 nucleotides: TGCGCCAGCAGCCAACTAGAGGGGGCCCAAGAGACCCAGTACTTC. The encoded protein is CASSQLEGAQETQYF.

This chain connects TRBV7-9 to TRBJ1-1, with D tentatively TRBD1 (6 bases). The CDR3 is 13 residues long. CDR1 and CDR2 from the germline V gene are SEHNR and FQNEAQ (reference sequence). Trimming left V 5 bases short and J 10 bases short, with 17 bases between. CDR3 residues: CASSQNRDGGAFF. CDR3 in DNA: TGTGCCAGCAGCCAAAACAGGGACGGCGGAGCTTTCTTT.

The chain recombines TRBV23-1 with TRBJ2-7; 9 bases are shared with TRBD2. TRBV23-1 counts as an open reading frame of uncertain function. V lost 4 bases, J lost 5 bases, and 15 bases stayed unmatched. The CDR3 contains 17 residues. Here the CDR3 DNA reads TGCGCCAGCAGTCGAGGACGACTGCTAGCGGGGAGAAACGAGCAGTACTTC. It codes for CASSRGRLLAGRNEQYF.

The chain uses TRBV19 and TRBJ2-7; 8 nucleotides align to TRBD1. The trim removed 4 bases at V and 3 bases at J, leaving 8 bases unmatched. Germline V gives CDR1 LNHDA, CDR2 SQIVND (reference sequence). The CDR3 spans 15 residues. This CDR3 is CASSNGQGSHYEQYF. In DNA, the CDR3 is TGTGCCAGTAGTAATGGACAGGGAAGTCACTACGAGCAGTACTTC. Using reference TRBV19 and TRBJ2-7 for the parts outside the CDR3, the full variable domain is DGGITQSPKYLFRKEGQNVTLSCEQNLNHDAMYWYRQDPGQGLRLIYYSQIVNDFQKGDIAEGYSVSREKKESFPLTVTSAQKNPTAFYLCASSNGQGSHYEQYFGPGTRLTVT.

The CDR3, as DNA: TGCGCCAGCAGCCCAGGACCTCAAGAGACCCAGTACTTC. It specifies CASSPGPQETQYF. This chain joins TRBV5-1 and TRBJ2-5, with D uncertain. Germline loops: CDR1 SGHRS, CDR2 YFSETQ. V shed 4 bases and J shed 2 bases, with 9 bases lying between them. The CDR3 is made up of 13 amino acids. Full variable domain (outside the CDR3, taken from reference TRBV5-1 and TRBJ2-5): KAGVTQTPRYLIKTRGQQVTLSCSPISGHRSVSWYQQTPGQGLQFLFEYFSETQRNKGNFPGRFSGRQFSNSRSEMNVSTLELGDSALYLCASSPGPQETQYFGPGTRLLVL.

This clone has just one count. This chain links TRBV27 with TRBJ2-7, with D perhaps being TRBD1 or TRBD2 (5 bases each). Trimming took 2 bases from V and 1 from J, leaving 9 bases between them. CDR3 length: 14 residues. Germline lookup yields CDR1 MNHEY and CDR2 SMNVEV (reference sequence). This CDR3 is CASSLSRESYEQYF. CDR3 sequence (DNA): TGTGCCAGCAGTTTAAGCAGGGAGTCCTACGAGCAGTACTTC.

The chain carries TRBV7-2 and TRBJ1-1; 9 bases match TRBD1. Losses at the gene ends were 2 bases for V and 1 base for J; bases not matched to a gene: 11. The CDR3 totals 18 residues. Germline CDR1 is SGHTA and CDR2 is FQGNSA. CDR3 loop: CASSLPITGGVGNTEAFF. CDR3 coding DNA: TGTGCCAGCAGCTTACCGATCACAGGGGGCGTTGGGAACACTGAAGCTTTCTTT.

This chain connects TRBV9 to TRBJ1-3; D is possibly TRBD1 (5 bases). CDR1 and CDR2 (germline): SGDLS, YYNGEE. The CDR3 loop spans 15 amino acids. With 2 bases removed from V and 6 bases from J, the gap between germline ends came to 15 bases. This CDR3 is CASSVDEGLANTIYF. In DNA form, the CDR3 reads TGTGCCAGCAGCGTGGATGAGGGGTTGGCAAACACCATATATTTT.

This chain connects TRBV5-6 to TRBJ2-4; 9 nucleotides line up with TRBD2. The trim removed 4 bases at V and 5 bases at J, leaving 4 bases unmatched. This CDR3 spans 14 amino acids. The germline CDR1 and CDR2 sequences are SGHDT and YYEEEE. CDR3 loop: CASSGASGENIQYF. CDR3 nucleotide sequence: TGTGCCAGCAGCGGGGCTAGCGGGGAAAACATTCAGTACTTC. Full variable domain (rest looked up from reference TRBV5-6 and TRBJ2-4): DAGVTQSPTHLIKTRGQQVTLRCSPKSGHDTVSWYQQALGQGPQFIFQYYEEEERQRGNFPDRFSGHQFPNYSSELNVNALLLGDSALYLCASSGASGENIQYFGAGTRLSVL.

The chain employs TRBV7-6 and TRBJ1-6; TRBD1 aligns across 7 bases. This CDR3 has 16 residues. The V segment lost 2 bases and the J segment 3 bases; nucleotides outside the gene matches: 4. CDR1 is SGHVS and CDR2 is FNYEAQ in the germline V gene. The CDR3 DNA follows: TGTGCCAGCAGCTTAACTACAGGGGACTATAATTCACCCCTCCACTTT. It yields the protein CASSLTTGDYNSPLHF.

The count of this clone is one. The chain is built from TRBV7-9 and TRBJ2-5; TRBD1 agrees at 7 bases. The CDR3 sequence is 15 residues long. V was clipped by 5 bases and J by 5 bases; unmatched bases: 11. Germline V gives CDR1 SEHNR, CDR2 FQNEAQ (reference sequence). In DNA, the CDR3 is TGTGCCAGCAGCACGGAGGACAGGACTGGGGAGACCCAGTACTTC. It is translated as CASSTEDRTGETQYF.

V usage is TRBV5-5 and J usage is TRBJ1-4, with 9 nucleotides matching TRBD1. This CDR3 has 14 amino acids. J lost 6 bases, V lost 0 bases, and 0 bases had no gene match. Germline CDR1 reads SGHKS; CDR2 reads YYEKEE (reference sequence). The CDR3 DNA is TGTGCCAGCAGCTTGGGGACAGGGGATGAAAAACTGTTTTTT. This gives the protein CASSLGTGDEKLFF.

The rearrangement uses TRBV7-9 and TRBJ2-7; unclear D gene. In germline, CDR1 is SEHNR, CDR2 FQNEAQ (reference sequence). V was cut by 7 bases and J by 1 base, with 14 bases left in between. This CDR3 contains 14 residues. The CDR3 loop reads CASTPALDSYEQYF. In DNA form, the CDR3 reads TGTGCCAGCACCCCGGCGCTGGATTCCTACGAGCAGTACTTC.

V and J are TRBV11-3 and TRBJ2-7; D tentatively fits TRBD1 or TRBD2 (6 bases each). This CDR3 has 14 residues. Trimming pared 5 bases from V and 2 bases from J, leaving 13 bases between. CDR1 is SGHNT and CDR2 is YENEEA in the germline V gene. The CDR3 nucleotides read TGTGCCAGCAGCGACGGAGGGACAACCTACGAGCAGTACTTC. This codes for CASSDGGTTYEQYF.

The V gene is TRBV5-1, the J gene TRBJ1-1; possible D gene TRBD1, 6 bases. The V gene lost 4 bases and the J gene lost 0 bases, with 16 bases spanning the gap. Germline loops: CDR1 SGHRS, CDR2 YFSETQ. There are 16 residues in the CDR3. CDR3 residues: CASSLGDTPMNTEAFF. The CDR3 DNA is TGCGCCAGCAGCCTAGGGGACACTCCAATGAACACTGAAGCTTTCTTT.

V gene TRBV27 combines with J gene TRBJ2-3; D possibly corresponds to TRBD1 (6 bases). With 6 bases removed from V and 0 bases from J, the gap between germline ends came to 10 bases. The CDR3 has 14 amino acids. CDR1 is MNHEY, CDR2 SMNVEV, per germline (reference sequence). The CDR3 reads CASREQGSTDTQYF. The CDR3 region has the DNA TGTGCCAGCAGAGAACAGGGAAGCACAGATACGCAGTATTTT.

The table lists this clone with a few counts. This chain links TRBV30 with TRBJ2-7; D tentatively reads TRBD1 or TRBD2 (5 bases each). V shed 3 bases and J shed 1 base, with 7 bases lying between them. The CDR3 totals 12 residues. The germline gives CDR1 GTSNPN, CDR2 SVGIG (reference sequence). DNA for the CDR3: TGTGCCTGGAGGGGGGTATCCTACGAGCAGTACTTC. This sequence encodes CAWRGVSYEQYF.

The rearrangement links TRBV11-2 to TRBJ2-3; the D gene is possibly TRBD2 (6 bases). CDR3 length: 15 residues. Germline CDR1 reads SGHAT; CDR2 reads FQNNGV. V was clipped by 3 bases and J by 0 bases, with 10 bases between them. Here the CDR3 reads CASSFPGLSTDTQYF. DNA of the CDR3: TGTGCCAGCAGCTTTCCGGGACTGAGCACAGATACGCAGTATTTT.

The V call is TRBV2, the J call TRBJ1-4; no clear D. This CDR3 has 15 residues. V was clipped by 8 bases and J by 3 bases, with 16 bases between them. Per the germline V gene, CDR1 is SNHLY and CDR2 is FYNNEI. In DNA form, the CDR3 reads TGTGCCAGCCGCTACCATTTGTTCTCTAATGAAAAACTGTTTTTT. Translation gives CASRYHLFSNEKLFF.

This clone was recorded only once. This chain connects TRBV11-2 to TRBJ2-7, with D perhaps TRBD2 (6 bases). Trimming removed 1 base at V and 4 bases at J, with 17 bases between. The CDR3 contains 16 residues. Germline loops: CDR1 SGHAT, CDR2 FQNNGV. This CDR3 is CASSLGEGSGTYEQYF. The CDR3 DNA is TGTGCCAGCAGCTTAGGGGAAGGGTCAGGGACTTACGAGCAGTACTTC.

As regards this clone: At one of its ends the junction is not consistent with the germline gene, which may arise from a read error. The chain joins TRBV7-8 to TRBJ2-5, with 13 bases lining up with TRBD2. The CDR3 totals 17 residues. From germline, CDR1 is SGHVS and CDR2 FQNEAQ. CDR3 DNA sequence: TGTGCCAGCGGCTTCCCCGGGACTAGCGGGGACCCTACAGAGCAGTACTTC. This sequence encodes CASGFPGTSGDPTEQYF.

V is TRBV7-3 and J is TRBJ1-6, with D maybe TRBD1 (6 bases). The germline V gene has CDR1 SGHTA and CDR2 FQGTGA. Deletions cut 5 bases from V and 9 bases from J, with 17 bases between. There are 15 residues in the CDR3. CDR3 coding DNA: TGTGCCAGCAGCAACAGGGCAGACACCCTTTCACCCCTCCACTTT. This translates into CASSNRADTLSPLHF.

This sequence joins TRBV19 and TRBJ2-1; TRBD2 aligns across 8 bases. V trimming: 1 base; J trimming: 0 bases; junction bases outside the gene matches: 5. Germline V gene lookup returns CDR1 LNHDA and CDR2 SQIVND (reference sequence). The CDR3 length is 17 residues. CDR3 sequence: CASSIGPAGVSYNEQFF. The CDR3, as DNA: TGTGCCAGTAGTATAGGTCCAGCGGGGGTCTCCTACAATGAGCAGTTCTTC.

In this sample, this clone turned up a few times. This chain connects TRBV7-9 to TRBJ1-1; D might be TRBD1 (5 bases). Germline V lookup: CDR1 SEHNR, CDR2 FQNEAQ (reference sequence). The length of the CDR3 is 15 residues. Trimming took 3 bases from V and 0 from J, leaving 11 bases between them. CDR3 in amino acids: CASSFTGPLNTEAFF. CDR3 sequence (DNA): TGTGCCAGCAGCTTCACAGGACCTTTGAACACTGAAGCTTTCTTT. Full variable domain (remainder filled in from reference TRBV7-9 and TRBJ1-1): DTGVSQNPRHKITKRGQNVTFRCDPISEHNRLYWYRQTLGQGPEFLTYFQNEAQLEKSRLLSDRFSAERPKGSFSTLEIQRTEQGDSAMYLCASSFTGPLNTEAFFGQGTRLTVV.

The chain uses TRBV7-3 and TRBJ2-2, with 7 bases fitting TRBD1. Germline loops: CDR1 SGHTA, CDR2 FQGTGA. V gave up 3 bases and J gave up 1 base; unmatched junction bases: 11. This CDR3 contains 18 residues. Written as DNA, the CDR3 is TGTGCCAGCAGCTTCCCCGGGACAGCGGCAGAGAACACCGGGGAGCTGTTTTTT. Its translation: CASSFPGTAAENTGELFF.

This rearrangement joins TRBV5-4 to TRBJ2-3; a possible D gene is TRBD2 (6 bases). The CDR3 consists of 14 residues. Germline V gene sequence: CDR1 SGHNT, CDR2 YYREEE (reference sequence). V was clipped by 4 bases and J by 3 bases, with 12 bases between them. CDR3 in DNA: TGTGCCAGCAGCACGGAGGGGATAACAGATACGCAGTATTTT. Residues: CASSTEGITDTQYF.

This clone was seen a single time. This chain links TRBV4-1 with TRBJ2-1, with 8 bases that match TRBD1. The CDR3 is 14 amino acids. From germline, CDR1 is MGHRA and CDR2 YSYEKL. Trimming cost V 4 bases and J 3 bases; bases outside gene matches: 2. In DNA form, the CDR3 reads TGCGCCAGCAGCCCCGGGACAGGCTACAATGAGCAGTTCTTC. It is translated as CASSPGTGYNEQFF.

The gene calls are TRBV4-3 and TRBJ1-3, with 8 bases fitting TRBD1. The germline V gene encodes CDR1 LGHNA and CDR2 YSLEER. This CDR3 is 19 amino acids long. The trim removed 5 bases at V and 0 bases at J, leaving 15 bases unmatched. This CDR3 reads CASSAHGGQGFSSGNTIYF. The CDR3 DNA follows: TGCGCCAGCAGCGCCCACGGAGGACAGGGATTCTCCTCTGGAAACACCATATATTTT.

This chain joins TRBV11-2 and TRBJ2-5; D gene unclear. Trimming left V 2 bases short and J 4 bases short, with 11 bases between. From germline, CDR1 is SGHAT and CDR2 FQNNGV. This CDR3 spans 14 amino acids. The CDR3 DNA sequence: TGTGCCAGCAGCTTAACCCTAGGAGCAGAGACCCAGTACTTC. This translates into CASSLTLGAETQYF.

This chain joins TRBV19 and TRBJ1-2; D is possibly TRBD1 (5 bases). This CDR3 spans 14 amino acids. CDR1 and CDR2 from the germline V gene are LNHDA and SQIVND (reference sequence). Trimming pared 5 bases from V and 3 bases from J, leaving 13 bases between. CDR3: CASSAPTDYYGYTF. The DNA of the CDR3 is TGTGCCAGTAGTGCGCCGACAGATTACTATGGCTACACCTTC. The full variable domain, with the rest looked up from reference TRBV19 and TRBJ1-2, is DGGITQSPKYLFRKEGQNVTLSCEQNLNHDAMYWYRQDPGQGLRLIYYSQIVNDFQKGDIAEGYSVSREKKESFPLTVTSAQKNPTAFYLCASSAPTDYYGYTFGSGTRLTVV.